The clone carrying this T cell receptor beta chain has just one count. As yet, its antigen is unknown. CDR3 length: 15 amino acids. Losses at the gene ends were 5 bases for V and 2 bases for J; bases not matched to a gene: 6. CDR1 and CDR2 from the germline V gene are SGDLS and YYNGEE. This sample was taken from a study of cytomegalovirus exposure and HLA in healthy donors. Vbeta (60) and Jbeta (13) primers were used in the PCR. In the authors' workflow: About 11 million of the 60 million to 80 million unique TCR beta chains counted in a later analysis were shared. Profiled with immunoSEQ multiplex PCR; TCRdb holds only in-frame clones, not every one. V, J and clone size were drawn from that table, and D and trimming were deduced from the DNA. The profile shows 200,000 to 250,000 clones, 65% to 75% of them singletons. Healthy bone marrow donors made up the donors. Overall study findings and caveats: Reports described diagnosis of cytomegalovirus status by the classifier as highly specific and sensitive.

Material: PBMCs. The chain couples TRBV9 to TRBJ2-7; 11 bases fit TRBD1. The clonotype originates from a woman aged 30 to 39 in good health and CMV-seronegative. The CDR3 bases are TGTGCCAGCAGTGGACAGGGGGCCCAGACCTACGAGCAGTACTTC. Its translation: CASSGQGAQTYEQYF.